Following are 4 T cell receptor beta chains from one sample sequenced in a study of cytomegalovirus exposure and HLA in healthy donors (dated 2017 in TCRdb). The receptor library was made with the immunoSEQ multiplex PCR assay. For the multiplex PCR, a mixture combining 60 forward primers for TCR Vbeta segments and 13 reverse primers for TCR Jbeta segments was used. Not all clones reach the TCRdb copy of this immuneACCESS table, which keeps in-frame sequences only. Checked studies attribute under half of the gap to unresolved V genes and leave the rest unexplained. The sample's table covers some 140,000 clones. The top ten clones comprise roughly 1.5% of the sample. Specimen: PBMCs. Source of these receptors: a woman between 40 and 50 years old in good health and CMV-seronegative.

The chain couples TRBV27 to TRBJ2-1, with TRBD1 matching 10 bases. This CDR3 has 14 residues. CDR1 and CDR2 from the germline V gene are MNHEY and SMNVEV (reference sequence). V gave up 10 bases and J gave up 6 bases; unmatched junction bases: 9. The CDR3 coding sequence is TGTGCCACTAGCCGGGACAGGGGACCCAATGAGCAGTTCTTC. This encodes CATSRDRGPNEQFF.

J is TRBJ1-5 and V is TRBV7-9; D is unresolved. The V end was cut by 2 bases, the J end by 6 bases, with 5 bases between. This CDR3 has 12 amino acids. Germline V gives CDR1 SEHNR, CDR2 FQNEAQ (reference sequence). The CDR3 DNA reads as TGTGCCAGCAGCTTAAGGAGTCAGCCCCAGCATTTT. Translated: CASSLRSQPQHF.

This chain joins TRBV19 and TRBJ2-5; 10 bases map to TRBD2. The germline V gene encodes CDR1 LNHDA and CDR2 SQIVND (reference sequence). The CDR3 is made up of 12 amino acids. The V and J ends lost 11 bases and 7 bases, in that order; junction bases with no gene match: 7. This CDR3 is CASSGGDATQYF. The CDR3 DNA reads TGTGCCTCGAGCGGGGGGGATGCGACCCAGTACTTC.

The rearrangement uses TRBV5-4 and TRBJ1-2; 8 nucleotides match TRBD1. The germline CDR1 and CDR2 sequences are SGHNT and YYREEE (reference sequence). The CDR3 has 14 amino acids. J gave up 8 bases and V 0 bases, and 6 bases lay outside the gene matches. DNA of the CDR3: TGTGCCAGCAGCTTGGACAGGGGGGTCGGAGGCTACACCTTC. This codes for CASSLDRGVGGYTF.